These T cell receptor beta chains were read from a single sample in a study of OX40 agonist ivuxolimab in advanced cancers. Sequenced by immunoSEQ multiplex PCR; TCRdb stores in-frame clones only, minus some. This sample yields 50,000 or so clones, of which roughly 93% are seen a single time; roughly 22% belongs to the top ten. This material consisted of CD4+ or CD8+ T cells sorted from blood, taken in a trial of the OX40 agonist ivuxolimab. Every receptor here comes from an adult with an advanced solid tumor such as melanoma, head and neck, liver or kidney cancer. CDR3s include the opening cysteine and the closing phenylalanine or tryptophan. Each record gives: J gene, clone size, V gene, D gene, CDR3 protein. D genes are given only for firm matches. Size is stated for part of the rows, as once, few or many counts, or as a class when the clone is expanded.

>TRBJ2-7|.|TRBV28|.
CASSLYQYIQGLLYF
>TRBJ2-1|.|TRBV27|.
CASSSTGSSYNEQFF
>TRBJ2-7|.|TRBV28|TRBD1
CASTTPGQGGLYEQYF
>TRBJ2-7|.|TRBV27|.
CASSPDSAAWEQYF
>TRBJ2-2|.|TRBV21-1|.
CASSLRTNTGELFF
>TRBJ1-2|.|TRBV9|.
CASRNHGSDYGYTF
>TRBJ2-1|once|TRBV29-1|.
CSVVDTNNEQFF
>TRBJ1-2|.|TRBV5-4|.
CASSPDPAGANYGYTF
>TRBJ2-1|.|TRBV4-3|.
CASSQGVNSNEQFF
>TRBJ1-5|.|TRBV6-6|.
CASSYPDSNQPQHF
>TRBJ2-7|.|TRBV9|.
CASSVDLGADEQYF
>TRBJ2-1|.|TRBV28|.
CASTRHIVTNEQFF
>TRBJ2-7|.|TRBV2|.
CASSVGVADTSYEQYF
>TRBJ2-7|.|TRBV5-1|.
CASTGDGGTSSYEQYF
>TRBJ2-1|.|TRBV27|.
CASSPGVSSYNEQFF
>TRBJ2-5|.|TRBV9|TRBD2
CASSVRSGSGETQYF
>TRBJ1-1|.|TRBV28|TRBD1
CASHEPTLGTALPEAFF
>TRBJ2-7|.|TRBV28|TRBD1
CASSAGQVSYEQYF
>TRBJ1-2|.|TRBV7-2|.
CASSSRNYGYTF
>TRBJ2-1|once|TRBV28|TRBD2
CASRGGAGEQFF
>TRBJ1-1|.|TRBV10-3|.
CAISEDEPEAFF
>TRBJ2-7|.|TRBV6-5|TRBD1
CASSSSGTGRYEQYF
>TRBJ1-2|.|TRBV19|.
CASSSIPGYTF
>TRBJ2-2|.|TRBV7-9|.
CASSRAASNTGELFF
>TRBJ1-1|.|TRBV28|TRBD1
CASGTGHGTEAFF
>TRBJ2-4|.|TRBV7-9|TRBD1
CASSSNNPGQGKAKNIQYF
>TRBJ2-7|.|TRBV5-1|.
CASSGETGRNEQYF
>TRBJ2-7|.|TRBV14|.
CASSPYYDRSYEQYF
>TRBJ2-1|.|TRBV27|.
CASSYGNRDLGAGEQFF
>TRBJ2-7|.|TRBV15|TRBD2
CATATSGSLEQYF
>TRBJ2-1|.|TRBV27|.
CASGAGFNEQFF
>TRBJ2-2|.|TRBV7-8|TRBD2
CASSLAGEAGDTGELFF
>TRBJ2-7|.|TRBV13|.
CASSPGYSEGRKQYF